This entry lists 10 T cell receptor beta chains sequenced from one sample in a study of regulatory T cells in long-lasting Graves disease. The authors built TCR beta libraries using iRepertoire HTBI primers and Arm-PCR of CDR3 regions. TCRdb reanalysed the multiplex PCR reads using MiXCR and keeps one entry per CDR3 protein. Of about half a million distinct CDR3 sequences listed, 20% to 25% were seen once; the top ten hold about an eighth. The time point: persistent/refractory GD, antithyroid drugs over 5 years with positive TRAb. Making the TCR library involved RNA that had been extracted from PBMCs. The input for sequencing was peripheral blood mononuclear cells (PBMCs), taken when the disease was refractory, from a patient treated with antithyroid drugs. These receptors were collected from a female donor with Graves disease.

This clonotype was observed at least ten times. The gene calls are TRBV14 and TRBJ1-1; TRBD1 matches at 7 bases. The germline CDR1 and CDR2 sequences are SGHDN and FVKESK. The ends lost 7 bases at V and 4 bases at J; junction bases unmatched: 12. The CDR3 is 15 amino acids. The DNA for the CDR3 is TGTGCCAGCACCTCCGCAGGAGGGGGCGTCACTGAAGCTTTCTTT. Encoded protein: CASTSAGGGVTEAFF.

This clonotype showed up many times. The rearrangement joins TRBV29-1 to TRBJ2-5; D gene ambiguous. This CDR3 comprises 13 residues. V was pared by 0 bases and J by 4 bases, with 9 bases between. The germline V gene has CDR1 SQVTM and CDR2 ANQGSEA. The CDR3 DNA reads as TGCAGCGTTGAAGAGGTGACGGGAGAGACCCAGTACTTC. Amino acids: CSVEEVTGETQYF. The full variable domain, rest sourced from reference TRBV29-1 and TRBJ2-5, is SAVISQKPSRDICQRGTSLTIQCQVDSQVTMMFWYRQQPGQSLTLIATANQGSEATYESGFVIDKFPISRPNLTFSTLTVSNMSPEDSSIYLCSVEEVTGETQYFGPGTRLLVL.

Comments on this clonotype: This may come from a read error, since a much larger clone is one base off. The DNA for the CDR3 is TGTGCCAGCAGTTACGCGGGACGGCCAGAGCAGTACTTC. Residues: CASSYAGRPEQYF. V and J are TRBV6-9 and TRBJ2-7; possibly TRBD2 for D (6 bases). The germline V gene encodes CDR1 MNHGY and CDR2 SVAAGI. The CDR3 spans 13 residues. V lost 3 bases and J 7 bases, leaving 13 bases between the germline ends.

This chain joins TRBV28 and TRBJ2-2, with a tentative D call TRBD2 (7 bases). Germline V gene lookup returns CDR1 MDHEN and CDR2 SYDVKM. V shed 5 bases and J shed 4 bases, with 14 bases lying between them. The CDR3 spans 15 residues. For the CDR3, the DNA is TGTGCCAGCAGTCACCGGGGGGCGCGCACCGGGGAGCTGTTTTTT. Translating it yields CASSHRGARTGELFF.

This clonotype appeared a few times. Possible read error: a much larger clone is one base away. The rearrangement links TRBV28 to TRBJ1-2; D may be TRBD1 (5 bases). Germline CDR1 reads MDHEN; CDR2 reads SYDVKM. Trimming pared 4 bases from V and 6 bases from J, leaving 18 bases between. CDR3 size: 15 residues. CDR3 sequence reads: CASSSPSGTYDGYTF. The DNA for the CDR3 is TGTGCCAGCAGTTCCCCCTCCGGGACGTATGATGGCTACACCTTC.

V and J are TRBV10-3 and TRBJ2-2; 10 positions match TRBD2. The CDR3 runs 18 residues. With V trimmed by 0 bases and J by 2 bases, 6 bases remained unmatched. Germline loops: CDR1 ENHRY, CDR2 SYGVKD. CDR3 protein: CAISESEGLAYNTGELFF. Written as DNA, the CDR3 is TGTGCCATCAGTGAGTCGGAGGGACTAGCGTATAACACCGGGGAGCTGTTTTTT.

This clonotype was seen ten or more times. The chain joins TRBV19 to TRBJ2-7; 7 bases are a match to TRBD1. CDR1 is LNHDA and CDR2 is SQIVND in the germline V gene (reference sequence). The CDR3 runs 11 residues. Trimming took 10 bases from V and 7 from J; bases not matched to a gene: 7. CDR3 protein: CATKRQGEQYF. The CDR3 coding sequence is TGTGCCACGAAGAGACAGGGTGAGCAGTACTTC.

The CDR3, as DNA: TGTGCCAGCAGCCAACAGTCTTACAATGAGCAGTTCTTC. This translates into CASSQQSYNEQFF. The rearrangement joins TRBV14 to TRBJ2-1; no definite D call. The length of the CDR3 is 13 residues. CDR1 and CDR2 (germline): SGHDN, FVKESK. Trimming stripped 2 bases from V and 4 bases from J, with 6 bases between.

The chain has TRBV5-8 and TRBJ1-1, with 7 nucleotides matching TRBD1. Unmatched junction bases numbered 7, after V lost 3 bases and J lost 5 bases. CDR3 size: 14 residues. Germline V CDR1 and CDR2: SGHTS, YDEGEE. The DNA of the CDR3 is TGTGCCAGCAGCTCCGACAGGGTAAAGACTGAAGCTTTCTTT. Its protein is CASSSDRVKTEAFF.

The chain has TRBV5-6 and TRBJ1-4; 10 bases are shared with TRBD1. Trimming took 4 bases from V and 6 from J; bases not matched to a gene: 3. The CDR3 runs to 14 residues. CDR1 is SGHDT and CDR2 is YYEEEE in the germline V gene. CDR3: CASSLGTGDEKLFF. CDR3 bases: TGTGCCAGCAGCCTCGGGACAGGGGATGAAAAACTGTTTTTT.